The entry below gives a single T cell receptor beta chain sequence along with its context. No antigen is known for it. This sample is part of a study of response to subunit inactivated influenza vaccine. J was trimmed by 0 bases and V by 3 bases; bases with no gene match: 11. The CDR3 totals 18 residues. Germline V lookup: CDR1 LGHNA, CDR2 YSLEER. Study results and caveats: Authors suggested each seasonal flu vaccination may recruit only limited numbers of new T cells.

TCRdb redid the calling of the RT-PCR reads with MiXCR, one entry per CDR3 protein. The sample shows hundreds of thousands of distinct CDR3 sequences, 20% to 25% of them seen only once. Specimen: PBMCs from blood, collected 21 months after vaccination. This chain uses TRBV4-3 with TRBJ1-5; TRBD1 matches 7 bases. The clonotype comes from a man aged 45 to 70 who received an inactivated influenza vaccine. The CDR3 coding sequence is TGCGCCAGCAGCCAGGACCCCCCAGGGACAGATAGCAATCAGCCCCAGCATTTT. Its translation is CASSQDPPGTDSNQPQHF.